This is a list of T cell receptor beta chains from one sample in a study of Graves' ophthalmopathy and Graves' hyperthyroidism. TCRdb recomputed calls from the multiplex PCR reads with MiXCR, one row per CDR3 protein. Of about 700,000 distinct CDR3 sequences detected, under 50% appear once; the ten largest clones hold over 2.5%. Sequenced input: peripheral blood. The receptors come from an adult man with Graves' ophthalmopathy. The CDR3 runs from the conserved cysteine through the conserved F or W. The D gene is left open where the match is weak. For some rows the clone size is stated as once, few or many, or as a class when expanded; others skip it.

. | . | TRBJ2-5 | TRBV29-1 | CSSVLGEQETQYF | TGCAGCAGTGTCCTGGGAGAGCAAGAGACCCAGTACTTC
. | many | TRBJ1-4 | TRBV5-1 | CASSSTAPNEKLFF | TGCGCCAGCAGCTCGACCGCACCTAATGAAAAACTGTTTTTT
. | . | TRBJ1-2 | TRBV7-9 | CASSTSTIWDDGYTF | TGTGCCAGCAGCACATCAACGATCTGGGACGATGGCTACACCTTC
. | once | TRBJ2-7 | TRBV2 | CASIMTVLNEQYF | TGTGCCAGCATAATGACAGTTCTCAATGAGCAGTACTTC
. | . | TRBJ2-7 | TRBV7-3 | CASSLTPGTYEQYF | TGTGCCAGCAGCTTAACCCCAGGGACCTACGAGCAGTACTTC
TRBD2 | . | TRBJ2-2 | TRBV7-9 | CASSPQRESGELFF | TGTGCCAGCTCACCACAGCGGGAGAGCGGGGAGCTGTTTTTT
. | many | TRBJ2-7 | TRBV7-9 | CASSLGNREYEQYF | TGTGCCAGCAGCTTAGGGAACAGGGAATACGAGCAGTACTTC
. | many | TRBJ1-1 | TRBV24-1 | CATSDSGPRGTEAFF | TGTGCCACCAGTGATTCAGGCCCGAGGGGCACTGAAGCTTTCTTT
TRBD1 | . | TRBJ1-4 | TRBV7-3 | CASSDPGGTNEKLFF | TGTGCCAGCAGCGATCCAGGGGGCACTAATGAAAAACTGTTTTTT
. | many | TRBJ1-1 | TRBV5-1 | CAARVGPNTEAFF | TGCGCCGCCAGGGTCGGGCCCAACACTGAAGCTTTCTTT
. | . | TRBJ1-6 | TRBV20-1 | CSARDPGGRNSPLHF | TGCAGTGCTAGAGACCCCGGGGGTCGGAATTCACCCCTCCACTTT
. | few | TRBJ2-7 | TRBV2 | CASSDWTNYEQYF | TGTGCCAGCAGTGACTGGACAAACTACGAGCAGTACTTC
. | once | TRBJ1-2 | TRBV7-2 | CASSYAGIYGYTF | TGCGCCAGCAGCTACGCAGGGATCTATGGCTACACCTTC
. | . | TRBJ1-4 | TRBV7-2 | CASSQEGGVNEKLFF | TGCGCCAGCAGCCAAGAAGGGGGTGTTAATGAAAAACTGTTTTTT
. | . | TRBJ1-5 | TRBV7-2 | CASSLASGPNQPQHF | TGTGCCAGCAGCTTGGCCTCAGGACCTAATCAGCCCCAGCATTTT
TRBD1 | . | TRBJ2-6 | TRBV29-1 | CSVGQGSYVLTF | TGCAGCGTCGGACAGGGGTCCTACGTCCTGACTTTC
TRBD1 | few | TRBJ1-1 | TRBV6-4 | CASSPKTGGEAFF | TGTGCCAGCAGTCCTAAGACAGGGGGCGAGGCTTTCTTT
. | . | TRBJ2-7 | TRBV7-9 | CASASGASQYF | TGTGCCAGCGCATCCGGGGCTAGCCAGTACTTC
. | many | TRBJ2-5 | TRBV12-3/TRBV12-4 | CASSNRDTIAQETQYF | TGTGCCAGCAGTAACCGGGACACGATAGCACAAGAGACCCAGTACTTC
TRBD2 | few | TRBJ2-7 | TRBV13 | CASSGGTSGRSYEQYF | TGTGCCAGCAGCGGGGGGACTAGCGGGCGTTCCTACGAGCAGTACTTC
TRBD1 | many | TRBJ1-6 | TRBV9 | CASSPGTGFDSPLHF | TGTGCCAGCAGCCCCGGGACAGGGTTCGATTCACCCCTCCACTTT
. | many | TRBJ2-7 | TRBV6-5 | CASRNRGEQYF | TGTGCCAGCAGGAACAGAGGCGAGCAGTACTTC
. | many | TRBJ2-7 | TRBV7-2 | CASSSIGAVREQYF | TGTGCCAGCAGCTCTATCGGGGCGGTTCGTGAGCAGTACTTC
. | . | TRBJ2-5 | TRBV10-3 | CASSYFETQYF | TGTGCCAGCAGTTATTTCGAGACCCAGTACTTC
. | . | TRBJ1-4 | TRBV9 | CASSAPDSGANEKLFF | TGTGCCAGCAGCGCCCCGGACAGCGGGGCTAATGAAAAACTGTTTTTT
TRBD1 | few | TRBJ1-1 | TRBV6-5 | CASMGQFQGEAFF | TGTGCCAGCATGGGACAGTTTCAAGGTGAAGCTTTCTTT
. | . | TRBJ2-7 | TRBV7-8 | CASSLDRLISYEQYF | TGTGCCAGCAGCTTGGACAGATTAATCTCCTACGAGCAGTACTTC
. | . | TRBJ2-2 | TRBV15 | CATSVLASGTGELFF | TGTGCCACCAGCGTTTTGGCCAGCGGAACCGGGGAGCTGTTTTTT
. | once | TRBJ1-4 | TRBV7-2 | CASSPPTNEKLFF | TGTGCCAGCTCGCCACCAACTAATGAAAAACTGTTTTTT
. | few | TRBJ2-2 | TRBV6-6 | CASSYSGTTGELFF | TGTGCCAGCAGTTACTCCGGGACAACCGGGGAGCTGTTTTTT
TRBD1 | . | TRBJ2-5 | TRBV15 | CANRQGGETQYF | TGTGCCAACCGACAGGGGGGAGAGACCCAGTACTTC
. | many | TRBJ2-2 | TRBV7-9 | CASGNLGTGELFF | TGTGCCAGCGGTAACCTCGGGACCGGGGAGCTGTTTTTT
. | . | TRBJ2-5 | TRBV10-2 | CASSEDGQSYQETQYF | TGCGCCAGCAGTGAGGATGGGCAGTCGTACCAAGAGACCCAGTACTTC
. | . | TRBJ2-5 | TRBV25-1 | CASSHVGEETQYF | TGTGCCAGCAGTCACGTGGGAGAAGAGACCCAGTACTTC
. | few | TRBJ2-5 | TRBV6-6 | CASGPFDSGVKETQYF | TGTGCCAGCGGGCCCTTCGACTCCGGTGTAAAAGAGACCCAGTACTTC
. | . | TRBJ2-5 | TRBV11-2 | CASSPSGFETQYF | TGTGCCAGCAGCCCGTCGGGGTTCGAGACCCAGTACTTC
. | many | TRBJ1-6 | TRBV10-2 | CASSEFRLRDTYNSPLHF | TGCGCCAGCAGTGAGTTTCGACTAAGGGACACCTATAATTCACCCCTCCACTTT
. | . | TRBJ2-5 | TRBV15 | CATSSLDWAEYSQETQYF | TGTGCCACCAGCAGCTTGGATTGGGCGGAATACTCGCAAGAGACCCAGTACTTC
TRBD2 | . | TRBJ2-5 | TRBV20-1 | CSRSLAGAQETQYF | TGCAGTCGGTCCCTAGCGGGAGCTCAAGAGACCCAGTACTTC
. | . | TRBJ2-5 | TRBV5-6 | CASSPGEAVETQYF | TGTGCCAGCAGCCCGGGAGAGGCAGTGGAGACCCAGTACTTC
. | many | TRBJ1-4 | TRBV20-1 | CSARDHQGGSEKLFF | TGCAGTGCTAGAGATCATCAGGGAGGGAGTGAAAAACTGTTTTTT
. | once | TRBJ2-7 | TRBV29-1 | CSDHRGRVVGYEQYF | TGCAGCGATCATCGCGGGCGTGTTGTCGGCTACGAGCAGTACTTC
. | few | TRBJ1-2 | TRBV5-6 | CAYGRRNYGYTF | TGTGCCTACGGAAGACGGAACTATGGCTACACCTTC
. | . | TRBJ2-5 | TRBV27 | CASSPNAVQETQYF | TGTGCCAGCAGTCCGAACGCGGTCCAAGAGACCCAGTACTTC
. | . | TRBJ1-5 | TRBV7-9 | CASKRIAGGNQPQHF | TGTGCTAGCAAGAGAATAGCGGGAGGGAATCAGCCCCAGCATTTT
. | many | TRBJ1-5 | TRBV6-6 | CASSYRVGNQPQHF | TGTGCCAGCAGTTACAGGGTCGGCAATCAGCCCCAGCATTTT
. | many | TRBJ1-1 | TRBV14 | CASSQGMGLNTEAFF | TGTGCCAGCAGCCAAGGTATGGGATTGAACACTGAAGCTTTCTTT
. | . | TRBJ1-5 | TRBV14 | CASSQIWGRQETQHF | TGTGCCAGCAGCCAAATATGGGGACGCCAAGAGACCCAGCATTTT
. | once | TRBJ2-2 | TRBV10-3 | CAAGTNTGELFF | TGTGCCGCCGGGACGAACACCGGGGAGCTGTTTTTT
. | . | TRBJ2-2 | TRBV5-1 | CASSLTSSPNTGELFF | TGCGCCAGCAGCCTTACTAGCAGTCCGAACACCGGGGAGCTGTTTTTT
. | many | TRBJ2-6 | TRBV7-8 | CASSSGRNSGANVLTF | TGTGCCAGCAGCTCGGGACGAAACTCTGGGGCCAACGTCCTGACTTTC
TRBD1 | many | TRBJ1-3 | TRBV7-2 | CASSSKTTGTAGNTIYF | TGTGCCAGCAGCTCCAAAACCACCGGGACAGCTGGAAACACCATATATTTT
. | many | TRBJ1-1 | TRBV2 | CASNREGESEAFF | TGTGCCAGCAATCGAGAAGGGGAAAGTGAAGCTTTCTTT
. | . | TRBJ2-1 | TRBV25-1 | CASSEGYYNEQFF | TGTGCCAGCAGTGAGGGGTACTACAATGAGCAGTTCTTC
TRBD2 | few | TRBJ2-2 | TRBV9 | CASSVTGAGDHRELFF | TGTGCCAGCAGCGTAACGGGAGCGGGAGATCACCGGGAGCTGTTTTTT
. | many | TRBJ1-5 | TRBV15 | CATSSRPQGQPHQPQHF | TGTGCCACCAGCTCACGGCCCCAAGGGCAACCACATCAGCCCCAGCATTTT
. | once | TRBJ1-5 | TRBV7-9 | CAGSPDGKDTSNQPQHF | TGTGCCGGATCCCCGGACGGAAAGGACACTAGCAATCAGCCCCAGCATTTT